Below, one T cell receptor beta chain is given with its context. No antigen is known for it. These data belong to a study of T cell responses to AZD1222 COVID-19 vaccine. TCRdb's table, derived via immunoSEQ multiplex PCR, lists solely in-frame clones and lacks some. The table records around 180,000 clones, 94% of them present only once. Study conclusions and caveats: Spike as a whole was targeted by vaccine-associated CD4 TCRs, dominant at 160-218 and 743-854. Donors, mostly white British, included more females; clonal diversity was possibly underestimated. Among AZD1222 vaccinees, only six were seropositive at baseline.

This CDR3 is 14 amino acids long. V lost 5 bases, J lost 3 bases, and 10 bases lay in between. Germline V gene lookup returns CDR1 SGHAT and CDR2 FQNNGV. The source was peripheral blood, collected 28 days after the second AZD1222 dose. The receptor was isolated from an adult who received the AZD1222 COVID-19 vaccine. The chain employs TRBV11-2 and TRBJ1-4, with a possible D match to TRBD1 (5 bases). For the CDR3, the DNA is TGTGCCAGCAGCACGACGGGGGCTAATGAAAAACTGTTTTTT. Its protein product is CASSTTGANEKLFF.